A selection of T cell receptor beta chains follows, all from one sample in a study of glioma-infiltrating T cells. TCRdb called the multiplex PCR reads again in MiXCR, with one record for every CDR3 protein. The sample yields approximately 90,000 distinct CDR3 sequences, around a quarter seen once. The sample comprised glioma tissue, nonneoplastic brain tissue, or PBMCs (not recorded which). The receptors come from a human donor with low-grade glioma or glioblastoma, undergoing nonglioma brain surgery, or in good health (not recorded which). CDR3s include the opening cysteine and the closing phenylalanine or tryptophan. The D gene is left open where the match is weak. Clone size is stated in some rows and not others, as once, few, many or a class when expanded.

DNA | CDR3 | J | size | D | V
TGCAGTGCTAGACTTTCGGGACAGGGCGGCACTGAAGCTTTCTTT | CSARLSGQGGTEAFF | TRBJ1-1 | many | TRBD1 | TRBV20-1
- | CASRTGGWGFGTQEF | TRBJ2-3 | - | - | TRBV6-1
TGTGCCAGCTCACCTGCTACCAAGACAGGGAGCAATCAGCCCCAGCATTTT | CASSPATKTGSNQPQHF | TRBJ1-5 | few | TRBD1 | TRBV18
TGTGCCAGCAGCTTAGTTCAGGGGGCCTACACAGATACGCAGTATTTT | CASSLVQGAYTDTQYF | TRBJ2-3 | many | TRBD1 | TRBV11-2
TGTGCCAGCACCTGGGCCGGAGGGATCAATCAGCCCCAGCATTTT | CASTWAGGINQPQHF | TRBJ1-5 | many | - | TRBV19
TGCAGTGCTAGAGCAGCGGGGGGGGAAGAGATTCAGTACTTC | CSARAAGGEEIQYF | TRBJ2-5 | - | TRBD2 | TRBV20-1
TGTGCCAGCAGTTTGTCAGAGACCCATTACTTC | CASSLSETHYF | TRBJ2-5 | once | - | TRBV28
TGTGCCAGTAGTCCCCGGCGAAGTGGGGAGCTGTTTTTT | CASSPRRSGELFF | TRBJ2-2 | - | - | TRBV19
TGTGCCAGCAGTGGACTCTCGGGACAGGGGGCCTACGAGCAGTACTTC | CASSGLSGQGAYEQYF | TRBJ2-7 | few | TRBD1 | TRBV12-3/TRBV12-4
TGTGCCAGCAGTCTACTCCTTGGCGAGACCCAGTACTTC | CASSLLLGETQYF | TRBJ2-5 | many | - | TRBV6-1
TGTGCCAGCACCGTTTGGGGGAGGTGGTACGAGCAGTACTTC | CASTVWGRWYEQYF | TRBJ2-7 | many | - | TRBV25-1
TGTGCCAGTAGTCAAGACAGGGGGTACACTGAAGCTTTCTTT | CASSQDRGYTEAFF | TRBJ1-1 | - | TRBD1 | TRBV19
TGTGCCAGCACCAGACATGTTCAAGAGACCCAGTACTTC | CASTRHVQETQYF | TRBJ2-5 | many | - | TRBV12-3/TRBV12-4
TGTGCCAGCAGCTTAGCAGTGGCCAGCTACGAGCAGTACTTC | CASSLAVASYEQYF | TRBJ2-7 | - | - | TRBV7-9
TGTGCCAGCACCCAGGACCTAACCTACAATGAGCAGTTCTTC | CASTQDLTYNEQFF | TRBJ2-1 | many | - | TRBV2
TGTGCCAGCAGCGTCGTGGGGACAGGGATTTATAACGAGCAGTACTTC | CASSVVGTGIYNEQYF | TRBJ2-7 | - | TRBD1 | TRBV7-9
TGCAGTGCAGGACAGGGAACCGAGCAGTACTTC | CSAGQGTEQYF | TRBJ2-7 | many | TRBD1 | TRBV20-1
TGTGCCAGCAGTAGGTTAGACAGGGGACTACTGTCCGCCTGGGAGCTGTTTTTT | CASSRLDRGLLSAWELFF | TRBJ2-2 | - | - | TRBV6-6
TGCAGTGCTGCGGACAGGGCCGGAAACACCATATATTTT | CSAADRAGNTIYF | TRBJ1-3 | many | TRBD1 | TRBV20-1
TGTGCCAGCAGTGTAACAGGGTTTCAAGAGACCCAGTACTTC | CASSVTGFQETQYF | TRBJ2-5 | many | - | TRBV2
TGTGCCAGCTCACCATGGACAGTGGACGGATACGAGCAGTACTTC | CASSPWTVDGYEQYF | TRBJ2-7 | few | - | TRBV18
TGTGCCAGAAGTCTAAGGGGAAACACCATATATTTT | CARSLRGNTIYF | TRBJ1-3 | - | - | TRBV28
TGTGCCATCAGCACGGGACTAGCGGGGGGCTATGAGCAGTTCTTC | CAISTGLAGGYEQFF | TRBJ2-1 | many | TRBD2 | TRBV10-3
TGTGCCAGCAACGGCAGGGGAGGGATACAAGAGACCCAGTACTTC | CASNGRGGIQETQYF | TRBJ2-5 | - | - | TRBV6-1
TGTGCCAGCAGTGACTTTGACGGGACAGTTGACTATGGCTACACCTTC | CASSDFDGTVDYGYTF | TRBJ1-2 | many | TRBD1 | TRBV6-1
TGTGCCATCTTCTTCTATGGCTACACCTTC | CAIFFYGYTF | TRBJ1-2 | many | - | TRBV28
TGTGCCAGCAGTTACGTAGCGGGAGCCGTATCCGAGCAGTACTTC | CASSYVAGAVSEQYF | TRBJ2-7 | many | TRBD2 | TRBV6-2/TRBV6-3
TGTTCCAGTAGATCTGGGGCAGGGCTGAGCTCCTACGAGCAGTACTTC | CSSRSGAGLSSYEQYF | TRBJ2-7 | - | - | TRBV19
TGTGCCAGCAGCGGACTGCGGGACGACTATGGCTACACCTTC | CASSGLRDDYGYTF | TRBJ1-2 | few | - | TRBV7-9
TGTGCCAGCAGTTACGACAGGGGGCGAGCGGAGACCCAGTACTTC | CASSYDRGRAETQYF | TRBJ2-5 | once | TRBD1 | TRBV6-6
TGTGCCACCAGCAGAGATCGAGAGTTCCAAGAGACCCAGTACTTC | CATSRDREFQETQYF | TRBJ2-5 | many | - | TRBV15
TGTGCCAGTAAACGGGCACCGATCCTCACAGATACGCAGTATTTT | CASKRAPILTDTQYF | TRBJ2-3 | - | - | TRBV19
TGCGCCAGCAGCCCGCGGACAGACACAGATACGCAGTATTTT | CASSPRTDTDTQYF | TRBJ2-3 | many | - | TRBV5-1
TGTGCCAGCAGTTACCTAGTGGGACAGGGGGCGTTTCAGCCCCAGCATTTT | CASSYLVGQGAFQPQHF | TRBJ1-5 | many | TRBD1 | TRBV6-2/TRBV6-3
TGCGCCAGCAGCTTCTTGGGTGCCGATTATTACGAGCAGTACTTC | CASSFLGADYYEQYF | TRBJ2-7 | few | - | TRBV5-1
TGTGCCACCAGCAGAGTAGCGGGAGGGCCTTACAATGAGCAGTTCTTC | CATSRVAGGPYNEQFF | TRBJ2-1 | many | TRBD2 | TRBV15
TGTGCCAGCAGTTTGACCGGGACCGGGATTCAGCCCCAGCATTTT | CASSLTGTGIQPQHF | TRBJ1-5 | few | - | TRBV12-3/TRBV12-4
TGTGCCAGCAGCTTAGCAGCGGGAGGGCCATACGAGCAGTTCTTC | CASSLAAGGPYEQFF | TRBJ2-1 | few | TRBD2 | TRBV7-9
TGTGCCAGCAGATTAGCGGGGGTTATCGAGACCCAGTACTTC | CASRLAGVIETQYF | TRBJ2-5 | many | TRBD2 | TRBV2
TGTGCCAGTAGTATCTCGGGACTAGCGGGAGTCAGCGCCGGGGAGCTGTTTTTT | CASSISGLAGVSAGELFF | TRBJ2-2 | - | TRBD2 | TRBV19
TGTGCCAGCAGGCAGGAGACTTACCGCACAGATACGCAGTATTTT | CASRQETYRTDTQYF | TRBJ2-3 | many | - | TRBV12-3/TRBV12-4
TGCAGTGCTAGTTTGCCTCTCGGCTATGGCTACACCTTC | CSASLPLGYGYTF | TRBJ1-2 | many | - | TRBV20-1
TGCGCCAGCAGCCAAGATATTGGGACAGGAGGTAAGCCCCAGCATTTT | CASSQDIGTGGKPQHF | TRBJ1-5 | many | TRBD1 | TRBV4-1
TGTGCCAGCTCACAGCTTGGACAGGGCAGCACAGATACGCAGTATTTT | CASSQLGQGSTDTQYF | TRBJ2-3 | - | TRBD1 | TRBV18
TGTGCCAGCAGCCACGGGACAGGACTCAATCAGCCCCAGCATTTT | CASSHGTGLNQPQHF | TRBJ1-5 | many | TRBD1 | TRBV3-1
TGTGCCATCAAGAACTCGGACAGCTCCTACGAGCAGTACTTC | CAIKNSDSSYEQYF | TRBJ2-7 | many | - | TRBV10-3
TGTGCCAGCCGGGACAGGGGCGCTCTCTCTGGGGCCAACGTCCTGACTTTC | CASRDRGALSGANVLTF | TRBJ2-6 | few | TRBD1 | TRBV19
TGTGCCAGCTCACCGGATAACGAGCAGTACTTC | CASSPDNEQYF | TRBJ2-7 | many | - | TRBV18
TGTGCCAGCAGCGGATCCGGGACAGGGTCCAACGAGCAGTACTTC | CASSGSGTGSNEQYF | TRBJ2-7 | once | TRBD1 | TRBV6-1
TGTGCCAGCAGCTCCCGGACTAGCGGGGGCTCCTACGAGCAGTACTTC | CASSSRTSGGSYEQYF | TRBJ2-7 | few | TRBD2 | TRBV5-4
TGTGCCAGCAGGTTGAAGGGGCGCGTCGAGACCCAGTACTTC | CASRLKGRVETQYF | TRBJ2-5 | few | - | TRBV12-3/TRBV12-4
TGTGCCAGCAGCCAATCGACTAGCGGGACCTACGAGCAGTACTTC | CASSQSTSGTYEQYF | TRBJ2-7 | many | TRBD2 | TRBV7-8
TGTGCCAGCAGCTTAGAGGGGGACCTTGGGGCCTACGAGCAGTACTTC | CASSLEGDLGAYEQYF | TRBJ2-7 | few | - | TRBV7-9
TGTGCCAGCAGAGCAGCGGGATTGGACGAGCAGTACTTC | CASRAAGLDEQYF | TRBJ2-7 | - | TRBD2 | TRBV6-1
TGCAGTGCTAGTTCCGGGTCCTACGAGCAGTACTTC | CSASSGSYEQYF | TRBJ2-7 | many | - | TRBV20-1
TGTGCCAGCACTAAAGGAGTCTCAACCTCAAACATTCAGTACTTC | CASTKGVSTSNIQYF | TRBJ2-4 | many | - | TRBV12-3/TRBV12-4
TGTGCCAGCAGCTTTAAAGCGACAGGGCTCTCTGGAAACACCATATATTTT | CASSFKATGLSGNTIYF | TRBJ1-3 | few | TRBD1 | TRBV7-8